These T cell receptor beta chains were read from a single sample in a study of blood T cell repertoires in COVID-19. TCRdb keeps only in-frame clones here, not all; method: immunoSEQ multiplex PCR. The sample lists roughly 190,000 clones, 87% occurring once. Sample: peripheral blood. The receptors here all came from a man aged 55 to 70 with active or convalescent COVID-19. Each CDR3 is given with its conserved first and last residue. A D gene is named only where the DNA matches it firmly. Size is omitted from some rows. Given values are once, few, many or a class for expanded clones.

CDR3: CANSQGAQGDGANVLTF; DNA: TGTGCCAACTCTCAGGGGGCGCAAGGGGATGGGGCCAACGTCCTGACTTTC; V: TRBV27; J: TRBJ2-6; length: 17; D: TRBD1; size: NA
CDR3: CASSQDQQSYDETQYF; DNA: TGTGCCAGCAGCCAAGATCAACAGTCCTACGACGAGACCCAGTACTTC; V: TRBV4-2; J: TRBJ2-5; length: 16; D: NA; size: NA
CDR3: CASSVEVGTGGAGYGYTF; DNA: TGTGCCAGCAGCGTAGAAGTTGGGACAGGGGGCGCGGGGTATGGCTACACCTTC; V: TRBV9; J: TRBJ1-2; length: 18; D: TRBD1; size: NA
CDR3: CASTSDRGGNTIYF; DNA: TGTGCCAGCACCTCGGACAGGGGGGGAAACACCATATATTTT; V: TRBV7-9; J: TRBJ1-3; length: 14; D: TRBD1; size: few
CDR3: CASSLAGGTGELFF; DNA: TGTGCCAGCAGCTTAGCGGGGGGTACCGGGGAGCTGTTTTTT; V: TRBV5-4; J: TRBJ2-2; length: 14; D: TRBD2; size: NA
CDR3: CASSQGGPGTEAFF; DNA: TGTGCCAGCAGCCAGGGGGGGCCGGGCACTGAAGCTTTCTTT; V: TRBV3-1/TRBV3-2; J: TRBJ1-1; length: 14; D: NA; size: NA
CDR3: CASSDGLATSTDTQYF; DNA: TGTGCCAGCAGCGACGGACTAGCGACTAGCACAGATACGCAGTATTTT; V: TRBV5-8; J: TRBJ2-3; length: 16; D: TRBD2; size: NA
CDR3: CASSELADSPLHF; DNA: TGTGCCAGCAGTGAACTGGCGGATTCACCCCTCCACTTT; V: TRBV6-1; J: TRBJ1-6; length: 13; D: NA; size: NA
CDR3: CASMGQTGHYGYTF; DNA: TGTGCCAGCATGGGACAAACTGGCCACTATGGCTACACCTTC; V: TRBV2; J: TRBJ1-2; length: 14; D: NA; size: NA
CDR3: CSVVGGAAGNTIYF; DNA: TGCAGCGTTGTAGGAGGGGCAGCTGGAAACACCATATATTTT; V: TRBV29-1; J: TRBJ1-3; length: 14; D: NA; size: NA
CDR3: CSVEKGFANYGYTF; DNA: TGCAGCGTTGAAAAGGGGTTCGCTAACTATGGCTACACCTTC; V: TRBV29-1; J: TRBJ1-2; length: 14; D: NA; size: NA
CDR3: CASLLAGVYNEPFF; DNA: TGTGCCAGTTTACTAGCGGGGGTCTACAATGAGCCGTTCTTC; V: TRBV18; J: TRBJ2-1; length: 14; D: TRBD2; size: NA
CDR3: CASSLGEGGRTGELFF; DNA: TGTGCCAGCAGCTTAGGCGAAGGAGGGCGCACCGGGGAGCTGTTTTTT; V: TRBV11-3; J: TRBJ2-2; length: 16; D: NA; size: NA
CDR3: CASSSLSGNNQPQHF; DNA: TGTGCCAGTAGTAGTCTCTCAGGGAACAATCAGCCCCAGCATTTT; V: TRBV19; J: TRBJ1-5; length: 15; D: NA; size: NA
CDR3: CASSSTTGRNQPQHF; DNA: TGTGCCAGCAGTTCGACGACAGGGCGCAATCAGCCCCAGCATTTT; V: TRBV6-5; J: TRBJ1-5; length: 15; D: TRBD1; size: NA
CDR3: CASRFTSGGTPETQYF; DNA: TGCGCCAGCAGATTCACTAGCGGGGGTACTCCCGAGACCCAGTACTTC; V: TRBV5-1; J: TRBJ2-5; length: 16; D: TRBD2; size: NA
CDR3: CASSLSAGGTGELFF; DNA: TGTGCCAGCAGCTTATCAGCGGGGGGCACCGGGGAGCTGTTTTTT; V: TRBV7-9; J: TRBJ2-2; length: 15; D: TRBD2; size: NA
CDR3: CASSYQNQPQHF; DNA: TGTGCCAGCAGTTACCAGAATCAGCCCCAGCATTTT; V: TRBV6-6; J: TRBJ1-5; length: 12; D: NA; size: NA
CDR3: CASSQWIAGNTGELFF; DNA: TGCGCCAGCAGCCAATGGATAGCGGGGAACACCGGGGAGCTGTTTTTT; V: TRBV4-1; J: TRBJ2-2; length: 16; D: TRBD2; size: NA
CDR3: CTSRVGLPGSYGYTF; DNA: TGCACCAGCAGGGTGGGTCTCCCTGGGAGCTATGGCTACACCTTC; V: TRBV1; J: TRBJ1-2; length: 15; D: NA; size: NA
CDR3: CASSGGLAVRDTQYF; DNA: TGCGCCAGCAGCGGGGGGCTAGCGGTCCGGGATACGCAGTATTTT; V: TRBV4-1; J: TRBJ2-3; length: 15; D: NA; size: NA
CDR3: CASSEALLGSGQPQHF; DNA: TGTGCCAGCAGTGAAGCGCTTCTGGGTAGCGGTCAGCCCCAGCATTTT; V: TRBV6-1; J: TRBJ1-5; length: 16; D: NA; size: NA
CDR3: CASGVVLDYGYTF; DNA: TGTGCCTCCGGGGTGGTCCTCGACTATGGCTACACCTTC; V: TRBV10-3; J: TRBJ1-2; length: 13; D: NA; size: NA
CDR3: CASSLAGSYEQYF; DNA: TGTGCCAGCAGCTTGGCCGGGTCCTACGAGCAGTACTTC; V: TRBV5-6; J: TRBJ2-7; length: 13; D: NA; size: once
CDR3: CASSERGLGSEAFF; DNA: TGCGCCAGCAGTGAGAGGGGGCTAGGCTCTGAAGCTTTCTTT; V: TRBV10-1; J: TRBJ1-1; length: 14; D: TRBD1; size: once
CDR3: CASSLVPGSGANVLTF; DNA: TGTGCCAGCAGCTTGGTTCCAGGGTCTGGGGCCAACGTCCTGACTTTC; V: TRBV5-5; J: TRBJ2-6; length: 16; D: NA; size: NA
CDR3: CASSVDQRGAYNEQFF; DNA: TGTGCCAGCAGCGTAGATCAGCGGGGGGCCTACAATGAGCAGTTCTTC; V: TRBV9; J: TRBJ2-1; length: 16; D: TRBD2; size: NA
CDR3: CASSHPGTVTSYEQYF; DNA: TGCGCCAGCAGTCATCCCGGGACAGTGACCTCCTACGAGCAGTACTTC; V: TRBV23-1; J: TRBJ2-7; length: 16; D: TRBD1; size: NA
CDR3: CASSPRDRAGNEKLFF; DNA: TGTGCCAGCAGCCCTCGAGACAGGGCCGGAAATGAAAAACTGTTTTTT; V: TRBV5-8; J: TRBJ1-4; length: 16; D: TRBD1; size: NA
CDR3: CAISESQGTDTQYF; DNA: TGTGCCATCAGTGAGTCACAGGGCACAGATACGCAGTATTTT; V: TRBV10-3; J: TRBJ2-3; length: 14; D: NA; size: NA
CDR3: CASSSGQGLETQYF; DNA: TGCGCCAGCAGCTCGGGACAGGGACTAGAGACCCAGTACTTC; V: TRBV5-1; J: TRBJ2-5; length: 14; D: TRBD1; size: NA
CDR3: CASRVLAGGFYNEQFF; DNA: TGTGCCAGCAGGGTACTGGCGGGGGGTTTCTACAATGAGCAGTTCTTC; V: TRBV2; J: TRBJ2-1; length: 16; D: TRBD2; size: NA
CDR3: CASSYSGGASRAEQYF; DNA: TGTGCCAGCAGTTACAGCGGGGGGGCGTCCCGGGCCGAGCAGTACTTC; V: TRBV6-5; J: TRBJ2-7; length: 16; D: TRBD2; size: NA
CDR3: CASSQGQANTGELFF; DNA: TGTGCCAGCAGCCAGGGGCAGGCTAACACCGGGGAGCTGTTTTTT; V: TRBV7-9; J: TRBJ2-2; length: 15; D: NA; size: few
CDR3: CASSASGAWNEQFF; DNA: TGCGCCAGCAGCGCTAGCGGGGCGTGGAATGAGCAGTTCTTC; V: TRBV5-1; J: TRBJ2-1; length: 14; D: TRBD2; size: NA
CDR3: CASANYNEQFF; DNA: TGTGCCAGCGCTAATTACAATGAGCAGTTCTTC; V: TRBV2; J: TRBJ2-1; length: 11; D: NA; size: many